The 31 T cell receptor beta chains below were found in one sample sequenced in a study of radiotherapy plus CTLA-4 blockade in lung cancer. Sequenced by immunoSEQ multiplex PCR; TCRdb stores in-frame clones only, minus some. The sample has about 60,000 clones, about four fifths seen once. This sample comprised peripheral blood, obtained from a patient treated with radiotherapy plus ipilimumab. Receptor source: a human donor with non-small cell lung cancer who had a partial response to radiotherapy plus ipilimumab.

The genes are TRBV5-1 and TRBJ2-5; the D is unclear. CDR3 length: 14 amino acids. V lost 2 bases and J 2 bases, leaving 10 bases between the germline ends. The V gene's germline CDR1 is SGHRS and CDR2 YFSETQ. CDR3 coding DNA: TGCGCCAGCAGCTTCCGGGTTGGGCAAGAGACCCAGTACTTC. Protein: CASSFRVGQETQYF. Complete variable domain (other parts from reference TRBV5-1 and TRBJ2-5): KAGVTQTPRYLIKTRGQQVTLSCSPISGHRSVSWYQQTPGQGLQFLFEYFSETQRNKGNFPGRFSGRQFSNSRSEMNVSTLELGDSALYLCASSFRVGQETQYFGPGTRLLVL.

The chain has TRBV19 and TRBJ1-6; D ambiguous. V was trimmed by 5 bases and J by 8 bases, leaving 10 bases between them. Germline CDR1 and CDR2: LNHDA and SQIVND (reference sequence). The CDR3 is 13 residues long. The CDR3 region is CASSLEPDSPLHF. The CDR3 DNA sequence: TGTGCCAGTAGTCTCGAACCGGATTCACCCCTCCACTTT.

Worth noting for this clone: An end of the junction does not agree with germline; a read error may underlie this. The chain carries TRBV2 and TRBJ1-1, with TRBD1 identical over 7 bases. Germline-derived CDR1 and CDR2 are SNHLY and FYNNEI. This CDR3 region has 16 residues. The CDR3 DNA follows: TGTGCCAGCAGGGAAGCAGGGGGTAAGGCCGACACTGAAGCTTTCTTT. It yields the protein CASREAGGKADTEAFF.

For this clone: At one end the junction does not follow the germline gene, possibly because of a read error. The chain combines TRBV28 with TRBJ2-5; maybe TRBD1 (5 bases). Germline CDR1 and CDR2: MDHEN and SYDVKM. The CDR3 sequence is 12 residues long. The CDR3 DNA is TGCGCGATCGCCCAGGGAAAAGAGACCCAGTACTTC. Protein sequence: CAIAQGKETQYF.

This chain connects TRBV6-5 to TRBJ1-3; 8 bases agree with TRBD1. V shed 5 bases and J 7 bases; nucleotides not matched to a gene: 10. This CDR3 region has 15 residues. CDR1 MNHEY and CDR2 SVGAGI come from the germline V gene. For the CDR3, the DNA is TGTGCCAGCAGTCACGACAGGGGAGAGTGGAACACCATATATTTT. Translating it yields CASSHDRGEWNTIYF.

For the CDR3, the DNA is TGTGCCAGCAGCGGGGGGGCGGGAGAAGGTTGGTACGAGCAGTACTTC. It yields the protein CASSGGAGEGWYEQYF. This chain links TRBV9 with TRBJ2-7, with D perhaps TRBD2 (7 bases). Germline V gene sequence: CDR1 SGDLS, CDR2 YYNGEE. There are 16 residues in the CDR3. The germline V and J ends were trimmed by 3 bases and 4 bases, with 20 bases remaining between them.

This chain connects TRBV7-2 to TRBJ2-1, with a weak D call TRBD1 (5 bases). The ends were cut back, 1 base at V and 3 bases at J, with 10 bases in the middle. The CDR3 has 15 residues. The germline CDR1 and CDR2 sequences are SGHTA and FQGNSA. CDR3 nucleotides: TGTGCCAGCAGCTTAGAGGCAGGGCGCTACAATGAGCAGTTCTTC. It encodes CASSLEAGRYNEQFF.

V usage is TRBV5-1 and J usage is TRBJ2-5; weak D call: TRBD2 (5 bases). This CDR3 has 14 residues. The V end was cut by 2 bases, the J end by 4 bases, with 12 bases between. The V gene's germline CDR1 is SGHRS and CDR2 YFSETQ. This chain's CDR3 is CASSFGKTSETQYF. The CDR3, as DNA: TGCGCCAGCAGCTTCGGGAAGACCTCAGAGACCCAGTACTTC.

This chain uses TRBV18 with TRBJ2-2, with TRBD2 as a possible D gene (6 bases). V was cut by 0 bases and J by 7 bases, with 18 bases left in between. Per germline, CDR1 KGHSH and CDR2 LQKENI. The CDR3 runs 17 residues. Here the CDR3 reads CASSPPGMSGPNGELFF. DNA for the CDR3: TGTGCCAGCTCACCACCAGGTATGAGCGGGCCAAACGGGGAGCTGTTTTTT.

This clone was seen just once. The chain has TRBV5-4 and TRBJ1-1; D possibly corresponds to TRBD1 (6 bases). V was trimmed by 2 bases and J by 6 bases, leaving 17 bases between them. The CDR3 is 15 residues long. Germline loops: CDR1 SGHNT, CDR2 YYREEE (reference sequence). The CDR3 nucleotides read TGTGCCAGCAGCTTAGGGGCCGAGGGGGGGGCTGAAGCTTTCTTT. Translation gives CASSLGAEGGAEAFF.

The genes are TRBV6-5 and TRBJ1-2; no clear D gene. The V and J ends lost 6 bases and 7 bases respectively, with 15 bases between them. CDR1 is MNHEY and CDR2 is SVGAGI in the germline V gene. The CDR3 has 13 residues. For the CDR3, the DNA is TGTGCCAGCAGAGTACAAAGGCCGGGTGGCTACACCTTC. Amino acids: CASRVQRPGGYTF.

V usage is TRBV29-1 and J usage is TRBJ2-1, with 10 nucleotides matching TRBD1. Germline loops: CDR1 SQVTM, CDR2 ANQGSEA. The length of the CDR3 is 14 residues. The J segment lost 3 bases and the V segment lost 6 bases, leaving 5 bases of the junction unmatched. CDR3 residues: CSVMRDRGYNEQFF. For the CDR3, the DNA is TGCAGCGTCATGCGGGACAGGGGCTACAATGAGCAGTTCTTC.

The chain carries TRBV6-4 and TRBJ2-1; tentatively, D is TRBD1 (6 bases). Trimming took off 0 bases at V and 6 bases at J, with 12 bases between the two ends. There are 15 residues in the CDR3. Germline values: CDR1 MRHNA, CDR2 SNTAGT. The CDR3 reads CASSDSITGSNEQFF. In DNA form, the CDR3 reads TGTGCCAGCAGTGACTCGATCACAGGGAGCAATGAGCAGTTCTTC.

J is TRBJ2-5 and V is TRBV7-6; D not certain. The germline gives CDR1 SGHVS, CDR2 FNYEAQ. Between the trimmed V and J ends, which lost 0 bases and 5 bases, there was a span of 13 bases. The CDR3 has 15 amino acids. The CDR3 DNA is TGTGCCAGCAGCTTAGCGCTCGAGTCTAGGGAGACCCAGTACTTC. Translating gives CASSLALESRETQYF.

This clone turned up a few times. The rearrangement links TRBV30 to TRBJ1-5, with TRBD1 matching over 11 bases. The V and J ends lost 3 bases and 6 bases, in that order; junction bases with no gene match: 4. The CDR3 spans 14 residues. CDR1 is GTSNPN and CDR2 is SVGIG in the germline V gene (reference sequence). CDR3 nucleotide sequence: TGTGCCTGGAGGGGACAGGGGGGACCTCAGCCCCAGCATTTT. Its translation: CAWRGQGGPQPQHF.

The rearrangement uses TRBV5-5 and TRBJ2-1, with TRBD2 matching 9 bases. The CDR3 loop spans 15 amino acids. Looked up from germline, CDR1 is SGHKS and CDR2 is YYEKEE (reference sequence). The V segment lost 0 bases and the J segment 9 bases; nucleotides outside the gene matches: 7. The CDR3 DNA sequence: TGTGCCAGCAGCTTGGTTAGCGGGAGTAGGGGTGAGCAGTTCTTC. Amino acid sequence: CASSLVSGSRGEQFF.

This chain links TRBV5-1 with TRBJ2-3, with 11 nucleotides matching TRBD2. Germline CDR1 and CDR2: SGHRS and YFSETQ. This CDR3 has 17 residues. V gave up 2 bases and J gave up 0 bases; unmatched junction bases: 5. The CDR3 nucleotides are TGCGCCAGCAGCTTAGGGCTAGCGGGAGGTAGCACAGATACGCAGTATTTT. This translates into CASSLGLAGGSTDTQYF. The whole variable domain, filled in from reference TRBV5-1 and TRBJ2-3, reads KAGVTQTPRYLIKTRGQQVTLSCSPISGHRSVSWYQQTPGQGLQFLFEYFSETQRNKGNFPGRFSGRQFSNSRSEMNVSTLELGDSALYLCASSLGLAGGSTDTQYFGPGTRLTVL.

V usage is TRBV6-6 and J usage is TRBJ2-2, with a weak D call TRBD1 (5 bases). Between the trimmed V and J ends, which lost 6 bases and 2 bases, there was a span of 10 bases. Germline loops: CDR1 MNHNY, CDR2 SVGAGI (reference sequence). The CDR3 extends over 14 amino acids. CDR3 region: CASSLDRNTGELFF. CDR3 nucleotides: TGTGCCAGCAGCCTAGACAGAAACACCGGGGAGCTGTTTTTT.

The CDR3 sequence: CASSQRGRTDTQYF. CDR3 in DNA: TGTGCCAGCAGCCAAAGGGGGCGGACAGATACGCAGTATTTT. V usage is TRBV5-5 and J usage is TRBJ2-3; 7 bases are shared with TRBD1. Germline loops: CDR1 SGHKS, CDR2 YYEKEE (reference sequence). CDR3 length: 14 residues. The V and J ends lost 4 bases and 3 bases, in that order; junction bases with no gene match: 5.

The chain couples TRBV20-1 to TRBJ2-5; weak D call: TRBD1 (5 bases). The germline V and J ends were trimmed by 3 bases and 4 bases, with 6 bases remaining between them. The CDR3 has 11 amino acids. Germline assignment: CDR1 DFQATT and CDR2 SNEGSKA (reference sequence). The CDR3 is CSASRAETQYF. The CDR3 DNA reads as TGCAGTGCTAGCAGGGCAGAGACCCAGTACTTC.

CDR3 sequence (DNA): TGTGCCAGTAGGTTTAGTGGGGCCAACGTCCTGACTTTC. Protein sequence: CASRFSGANVLTF. The genes are TRBV19 and TRBJ2-6; no reliable D call. The CDR3 runs 13 residues. Trimming pared 6 bases from V and 3 bases from J, leaving 6 bases between. CDR1 is LNHDA and CDR2 is SQIVND in the germline V gene (reference sequence).

The V gene is TRBV5-1, the J gene TRBJ2-1; tentatively, D is TRBD2 (5 bases). The V and J ends lost 0 bases and 7 bases respectively, with 11 bases between them. The CDR3 covers 14 residues. CDR1 and CDR2 from the germline V gene are SGHRS and YFSETQ. CDR3 DNA sequence: TGCGCCAGCAGCTTGGGTGGGAGAGGGAATGAGCAGTTCTTC. It is translated as CASSLGGRGNEQFF.

The table lists this clone with a few counts. The rearrangement links TRBV11-3 to TRBJ2-1; TRBD2 matches 7 bases. CDR1 and CDR2 (germline): SGHNT, YENEEA. This CDR3 is built from 17 residues. J was trimmed by 2 bases and V by 1 base; bases with no gene match: 8. CDR3 residues: CASSLGAGGGTYNEQFF. The CDR3, as DNA: TGTGCCAGCAGCTTAGGTGCTGGCGGGGGAACCTACAATGAGCAGTTCTTC.

DNA for the CDR3: TGTGCCAGCAGTGGCGTGAGCTTGAACACTGAAGCTTTCTTT. Translation gives CASSGVSLNTEAFF. This chain connects TRBV2 to TRBJ1-1; D is undetermined. This CDR3 region has 14 residues. Trimming left V 4 bases short and J 0 bases short, with 9 bases between. The germline gives CDR1 SNHLY, CDR2 FYNNEI.

This chain uses TRBV7-6 with TRBJ1-2, with TRBD1 matching 7 bases. Looked up from germline, CDR1 is SGHVS and CDR2 is FNYEAQ. The V and J ends lost 1 base and 5 bases, in that order; junction bases with no gene match: 10. The CDR3 is 16 residues long. CDR3 residues: CASSLGGSGTAYGYTF. The CDR3 DNA reads as TGTGCCAGCAGCTTAGGCGGCTCCGGGACAGCGTATGGCTACACCTTC. The variable domain in full, completed from reference TRBV7-6 and TRBJ1-2, reads GAGVSQSPRYKVTKRGQDVALRCDPISGHVSLYWYRQALGQGPEFLTYFNYEAQQDKSGLPNDRFSAERPEGSISTLTIQRTEQRDSAMYRCASSLGGSGTAYGYTFGSGTRLTVV.

The chain uses TRBV12-5 and TRBJ1-1; 8 nucleotides agree with TRBD1. J was trimmed by 10 bases and V by 6 bases; bases with no gene match: 4. Per the germline V gene, CDR1 is LGHNT and CDR2 is FRNRAP. This CDR3 is 11 amino acids long. CDR3 protein: CASGSDRGAFF. CDR3 coding DNA: TGTGCTAGTGGCTCAGACAGGGGAGCTTTCTTT.

J is TRBJ1-2 and V is TRBV19; 10 nucleotides line up with TRBD1. This CDR3 has 14 residues. Germline loops: CDR1 LNHDA, CDR2 SQIVND (reference sequence). J lost 7 bases, V lost 4 bases, and 6 bases had no gene match. The CDR3 sequence: CASSTTGTGAGYTF. The CDR3, as DNA: TGTGCCAGTAGTACTACCGGGACAGGGGCTGGCTACACCTTC.

The chain has TRBV7-9 and TRBJ1-2; maybe TRBD1 (5 bases). This CDR3 spans 13 amino acids. V was cut by 3 bases and J by 6 bases, with 11 bases left in between. Germline V gene lookup returns CDR1 SEHNR and CDR2 FQNEAQ (reference sequence). This CDR3 reads CASSLGGTDGYTF. The CDR3 DNA sequence: TGTGCCAGCAGCTTGGGGGGAACGGATGGCTACACCTTC.

In this sample, this clone turned up once. This chain links TRBV5-5 with TRBJ1-5; D is unclear. The CDR3 length is 14 residues. Per germline, CDR1 SGHKS and CDR2 YYEKEE (reference sequence). V lost 2 bases to trimming and J lost 4 bases, with 10 bases between them. This CDR3 is CASSLLADNQPQHF. The DNA for the CDR3 is TGTGCCAGCAGCTTATTGGCAGATAATCAGCCCCAGCATTTT.

Concerning this clone itself: Distinct nucleotide sequences in the sample also encode this CDR3. The chain recombines TRBV6-1 with TRBJ1-1; D is unclear. Trimming took 2 bases from V and 1 from J, leaving 8 bases between them. The CDR3 loop spans 14 amino acids. Per the germline V gene, CDR1 is MNHNS and CDR2 is SASEGT. The CDR3 region is CASSERAGNTEAFF. DNA for the CDR3: TGTGCCAGCAGTGAAAGGGCGGGGAACACTGAAGCTTTCTTT.

The chain has TRBV5-4 and TRBJ2-1, with 9 positions matching TRBD2. J lost 8 bases, V lost 3 bases, and 9 bases had no gene match. CDR1 is SGHNT and CDR2 is YYREEE in the germline V gene (reference sequence). This CDR3 is built from 15 residues. The CDR3 DNA sequence: TGTGCCAGCAGCTCAGGACTAGCGCAGCTATATGAGCAGTTCTTC. Encoded protein: CASSSGLAQLYEQFF.